The present T cell receptor (beta chain) was sequenced within a study of blood T cells in healthy people across ages. At least ten counts were recorded for this clonotype. A second roughly 7 to 12 cycle PCR used barcoded and J-beta primers. TCRdb reanalysed the 5' RACE reads using MiXCR and keeps one entry per CDR3 protein. Among about 690,000 distinct CDR3 sequences, 40% to 50% were seen once, and the ten largest hold 25% to 35%. Sequenced: blood. The sequence came from a man at least 80 years old in good health.

The CDR3 DNA is TGCAGTGCTAGTGTCGGGTACACAGATACGCAGTATTTT. Its protein product is CSASVGYTDTQYF. The chain has TRBV20-1 and TRBJ2-3; D gene uncertain. V lost 3 bases and J lost 2, with 9 bases in between. Germline-derived CDR1 and CDR2 are DFQATT and SNEGSKA (reference sequence). This CDR3 is built from 13 residues.